This passage covers 17 T cell receptor beta chains from one sample sequenced in a study of neurological immune-mediated disorders. TCRdb itself ran the 5' RACE reads through MiXCR, one entry per CDR3 protein. The data contain about 65,000 distinct CDR3 sequences, over 4% of them singletons. Material: PBMCs. All receptors derive from a man in his fifties or sixties with multiple sclerosis.

This clonotype was counted many times. This chain links TRBV9 with TRBJ1-2, with 7 bases that match TRBD1. Germline CDR1 is SGDLS and CDR2 is YYNGEE. CDR3 length: 14 amino acids. With 0 bases clipped from V and 8 bases from J, the junction kept 7 bases outside the gene matches. The CDR3 sequence: CASSVVGGTEGYTF. Here the CDR3 DNA reads TGTGCCAGCAGCGTAGTAGGGGGCACGGAGGGCTACACCTTC.

This clonotype was counted a few times. The chain is built from TRBV7-2 and TRBJ2-1, with 9 nucleotides matching TRBD1. This CDR3 has 17 residues. Germline lookup yields CDR1 SGHTA and CDR2 FQGNSA. Trimming removed 1 base from V and 1 base from J; junction bases left unmatched: 5. The CDR3 nucleotides read TGTGCCAGCAGCTTAGTCCACAGGGGGCTATCCTACAATGAGCAGTTCTTC. Translating gives CASSLVHRGLSYNEQFF.

V and J are TRBV6-5 and TRBJ1-2; 7 bases align to TRBD1. Trimming took 6 bases from V and 5 from J; bases not matched to a gene: 9. The CDR3 consists of 14 residues. The germline V gene encodes CDR1 MNHEY and CDR2 SVGAGI. CDR3 protein: CASRPTGATYGYTF. Here the CDR3 DNA reads TGTGCCAGCAGGCCAACAGGGGCGACGTATGGCTACACCTTC.

This clonotype occurred many times. V and J are TRBV12-3 or TRBV12-4 and TRBJ2-7, with D tentatively TRBD2 (6 bases). The CDR3 spans 14 residues. V lost 1 base, J lost 3 bases, and 10 bases lay in between. Written as DNA, the CDR3 is TGTGCCAGCAGTTTAGACGGGACTGTCTACGAGCAGTACTTC. This gives the protein CASSLDGTVYEQYF.

This clonotype was observed at least ten times. The genes are TRBV11-2 and TRBJ2-5, with D unclear. This CDR3 region has 11 residues. V lost 2 bases and J lost 4, with 2 bases in between. The V gene's germline CDR1 is SGHAT and CDR2 FQNNGV. The CDR3 loop reads CASSLIETQYF. The CDR3 DNA reads TGTGCCAGCAGCTTAATAGAGACCCAGTACTTC.

Ten or more counts support this clonotype. The junction and the germline gene differ at one end; a read error may be behind it. V usage is TRBV28 and J usage is TRBJ1-5, with no clear D. Germline loops: CDR1 MDHEN, CDR2 SYDVKM. The CDR3 extends over 12 amino acids. This chain's CDR3 is CASSFAERPQNF. The CDR3 nucleotides are TGTGCCAGCAGTTTTGCCGAGCGGCCCCAGAATTTT. Complete variable domain (other parts from reference TRBV28 and TRBJ1-5): DVKVTQSSRYLVKRTGEKVFLECVQDMDHENMFWYRQDPGLGLRLIYFSYDVKMKEKGDIPEGYSVSREKKERFSLILESASTNQTSMYLCASSFAERPQNFGDGTRLSIL.

This clonotype was recorded many times. CDR3 DNA sequence: TGCGCCAGCAGCCAACAGTTAAATGAAAAACTGTTTTTT. The encoded protein is CASSQQLNEKLFF. The chain links TRBV4-1 to TRBJ1-4, with D hard to call. The CDR3 is 13 amino acids. V was cut by 2 bases and J by 5 bases, with 6 bases left in between. From germline, CDR1 is MGHRA and CDR2 YSYEKL.

At least ten counts were recorded for this clonotype. The V and J genes are TRBV6-6 and TRBJ1-4; 7 bases fit TRBD1. Germline V lookup: CDR1 MNHNY, CDR2 SVGAGI (reference sequence). The trim removed 5 bases at V and 7 bases at J, leaving 7 bases unmatched. The CDR3 length is 14 residues. CDR3 sequence (DNA): TGTGCCAGCAGTACGAGCCAGGGGGGTGAAAAACTGTTTTTT. Residues: CASSTSQGGEKLFF.

This clonotype occurred many times. The chain carries TRBV6-5 and TRBJ2-3; a weak D match, TRBD2 (7 bases). The CDR3 extends over 15 amino acids. V lost 2 bases and J lost 2, with 11 bases in between. Germline loops: CDR1 MNHEY, CDR2 SVGAGI. As DNA, the CDR3 is TGTGCCAGCAGTTACGGCGGGGGCCTCACAGATACGCAGTATTTT. Its translation: CASSYGGGLTDTQYF.

This clonotype was counted at least ten times. CDR3 in amino acids: CASSVRSGGGNEQFF. The CDR3 bases are TGTGCCAGCAGCGTAAGGAGCGGGGGAGGGAATGAGCAGTTCTTC. The chain recombines TRBV9 with TRBJ2-1; 8 bases are a match to TRBD2. The length of the CDR3 is 15 residues. V lost 1 base to trimming and J lost 7 bases; unmatched junction nucleotides: 7. Germline lookup yields CDR1 SGDLS and CDR2 YYNGEE. Combining the CDR3 with reference TRBV9 and TRBJ2-1 gives the whole variable domain DSGVTQTPKHLITATGQRVTLRCSPRSGDLSVYWYQQSLDQGLQFLIQYYNGEERAKGNILERFSAQQFPDLHSELNLSSLELGDSALYFCASSVRSGGGNEQFFGPGTRLTVL.

This clonotype was recorded many times. The rearrangement links TRBV25-1 to TRBJ2-3; D is uncertain. V was clipped by 0 bases and J by 4 bases, with 5 bases between them. CDR3 length equals 13 residues. Germline CDR1 and CDR2: MGHDK and SYGVNS. CDR3 loop: CASSEYTPDTQYF. The CDR3 nucleotides are TGTGCCAGCAGTGAATATACTCCAGATACGCAGTATTTT.

This clonotype was recorded at least ten times. V usage is TRBV3-1 and J usage is TRBJ1-6; D is uncertain. V lost 0 bases and J 14 bases, leaving 14 bases between the germline ends. Germline V gene sequence: CDR1 LGHDT, CDR2 YNNKEL (reference sequence). This CDR3 is 14 amino acids long. The CDR3 DNA reads TGTGCCAGCAGCCAAGATCCGGAGGTTCCGGCCCTCCACTTT. Encoded protein: CASSQDPEVPALHF.

This clonotype occurred many times. The rearrangement links TRBV7-9 to TRBJ2-1; D possibly corresponds to TRBD1 (5 bases). The CDR3 is 14 residues long. V was shortened by 1 base and J by 8 bases, with 12 bases between the two germline ends. Looked up from germline, CDR1 is SEHNR and CDR2 is FQNEAQ (reference sequence). The CDR3 nucleotides read TGTGCCAGCAGCTTAGGGGGCTGGGGCGATGAGCAGTTCTTC. Amino acid sequence: CASSLGGWGDEQFF. The full variable domain, its missing parts supplied by reference TRBV7-9 and TRBJ2-1, is DTGVSQNPRHKITKRGQNVTFRCDPISEHNRLYWYRQTLGQGPEFLTYFQNEAQLEKSRLLSDRFSAERPKGSFSTLEIQRTEQGDSAMYLCASSLGGWGDEQFFGPGTRLTVL.

The chain recombines TRBV5-1 with TRBJ1-4; D is unclear. Germline V lookup: CDR1 SGHRS, CDR2 YFSETQ. Trimming shortened V by 0 bases and J by 6 bases, and 9 bases separated the two germline ends. The CDR3 totals 14 residues. CDR3: CASSLEWRDEKLFF. The CDR3 region has the DNA TGCGCCAGCAGCTTGGAATGGCGGGATGAAAAACTGTTTTTT.

At least ten counts were recorded for this clonotype. This sequence joins TRBV5-1 and TRBJ1-1; D call uncertain. Trimming pared 9 bases from V and 10 bases from J, leaving 10 bases between. Germline assignment: CDR1 SGHRS and CDR2 YFSETQ. The length of the CDR3 is 9 residues. The CDR3 reads CATTGGAFF. In DNA, the CDR3 is TGCGCCACCACCGGTGGAGCTTTCTTT.

This clonotype occurred many times. The chain carries TRBV18 and TRBJ2-1; TRBD2 matches 11 bases. CDR3 size: 15 residues. Germline V gene data show CDR1 as KGHSH and CDR2 as LQKENI. The V and J ends lost 0 bases and 6 bases, in that order; junction bases with no gene match: 1. CDR3 loop: CASSPPLAGGNEQFF. CDR3 nucleotides: TGTGCCAGCTCACCACCGCTAGCGGGAGGCAATGAGCAGTTCTTC.

This sequence joins TRBV27 and TRBJ2-7; D remains ambiguous. CDR1 and CDR2 (germline): MNHEY, SMNVEV (reference sequence). CDR3 length: 13 residues. V gave up 3 bases and J gave up 6 bases, with 12 bases separating them. CDR3 in DNA: TGTGCCAGCAGTTTTCGGAAGGGCGGCGAGCAGTACTTC. This gives the protein CASSFRKGGEQYF.